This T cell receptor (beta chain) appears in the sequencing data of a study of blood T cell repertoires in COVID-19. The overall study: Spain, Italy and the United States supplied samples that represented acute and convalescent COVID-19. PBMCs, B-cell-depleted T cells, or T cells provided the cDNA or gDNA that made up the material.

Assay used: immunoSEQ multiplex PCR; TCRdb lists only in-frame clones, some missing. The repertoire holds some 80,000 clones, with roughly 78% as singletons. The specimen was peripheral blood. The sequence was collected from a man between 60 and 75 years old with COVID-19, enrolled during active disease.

CDR3: CASSPRSTANSPLHF. The CDR3 coding sequence is TGTGCCAGCTCACCACGGTCAACTGCTAATTCACCCCTCCACTTT. The V and J genes are TRBV18 and TRBJ1-6; D is uncertain. The CDR3 spans 15 residues. Germline V CDR1 and CDR2: KGHSH, LQKENI. The V end was cut by 1 base, the J end by 6 bases, with 10 bases between.